Listed here are 4 T cell receptor beta chains from one sample, sequenced in a study of cytomegalovirus exposure and HLA in healthy donors. The PCR employed 60 Vbeta primers together with 13 Jbeta primers. Measured with immunoSEQ multiplex PCR; TCRdb has only the in-frame clones, and not every one. The sample includes 150,000 to 200,000 clones, approximately 75% of them seen just once. Sequencing used PBMCs. The receptors shown here come from a girl between 10 and 17 years old in good health and CMV-seronegative.

The V gene is TRBV18, the J gene TRBJ1-1; 7 nucleotides align to TRBD1. The CDR3 has 16 residues. Trimming took 3 bases from V and 3 from J; bases not matched to a gene: 10. Germline V gene lookup returns CDR1 KGHSH and CDR2 LQKENI. In nucleotides, the CDR3 is TGTGCCAGCTCACCCCGACAGGGCTGGGCCGACACTGAAGCTTTCTTT. It codes for CASSPRQGWADTEAFF.

This sequence joins TRBV7-8 and TRBJ1-6; 10 nucleotides align to TRBD1. The germline V gene encodes CDR1 SGHVS and CDR2 FQNEAQ. The CDR3 loop spans 16 amino acids. Germline trimming cut 5 bases from V and 6 bases from J; bases unmatched to any gene: 7. CDR3 residues: CASSQRDRGPNSPLHF. Written as DNA, the CDR3 is TGTGCCAGCAGCCAGCGGGACAGGGGCCCTAATTCACCCCTCCACTTT.

The V gene is TRBV29-1, the J gene TRBJ2-7, with 7 bases aligning to TRBD1. J gave up 0 bases and V 6 bases, and 5 bases lay outside the gene matches. This CDR3 has 13 amino acids. Germline V lookup: CDR1 SQVTM, CDR2 ANQGSEA. The CDR3 spells CSVKTGTSYEQYF. CDR3 sequence (DNA): TGCAGCGTGAAGACAGGGACCTCCTACGAGCAGTACTTC.

Concerning this clone: Other DNA variants within this sample encode the same CDR3. CDR3 sequence: CASSPVGGTEAFF. In DNA form, the CDR3 reads TGTGCCAGCAGCCCAGTCGGCGGGACTGAAGCTTTCTTT. The V call is TRBV6-1, the J call TRBJ1-1; D is undetermined. CDR3 length equals 13 residues. In germline, CDR1 is MNHNS, CDR2 SASEGT. Trimming removed 6 bases from V and 5 bases from J, with 13 bases in between.